This entry lists 27 T cell receptor beta chains sequenced from one sample in a study of cytotoxic CD8 clonotypes in ibrutinib-treated CLL. Assay: immunoSEQ multiplex PCR; the TCRdb copy retains only in-frame clones and omits some. The sample carries over 14,000 clones, around 67% recorded once. Material: PBMCs, obtained before ibrutinib treatment. These receptor sequences come from a human donor with chronic lymphocytic leukemia.

The rearrangement links TRBV6-1 to TRBJ2-5, with D tentatively TRBD2 (6 bases). V lost 1 base and J 4 bases, leaving 19 bases between the germline ends. The CDR3 is 17 residues long. Germline V lookup: CDR1 MNHNS, CDR2 SASEGT. Here the CDR3 reads CASSEGLWEDVGETQYF. The CDR3, as DNA: TGTGCCAGCAGTGAAGGATTATGGGAGGACGTGGGAGAGACCCAGTACTTC.

The chain recombines TRBV7-7 with TRBJ2-1, with 7 bases matching TRBD2. The V gene's germline CDR1 is SSHAT and CDR2 FNYEAQ (reference sequence). This CDR3 is built from 15 residues. V lost 5 bases, J lost 0 bases, and 4 bases stayed unmatched. CDR3 coding DNA: TGTGCCAGCAGCCGACTAGCTTCCTCCTACAATGAGCAGTTCTTC. Protein product: CASSRLASSYNEQFF. Full variable domain (remainder filled in from reference TRBV7-7 and TRBJ2-1): GAGVSQSPRYKVTKRGQDVTLRCDPISSHATLYWYQQALGQGPEFLTYFNYEAQPDKSGLPSDRFSAERPEGSISTLTIQRTEQRDSAMYRCASSRLASSYNEQFFGPGTRLTVL.

The chain uses TRBV11-1 and TRBJ2-6; D may be TRBD2 (6 bases). The V end lost 6 bases, the J end lost 2 bases, and 11 bases lay between the germline ends. Germline V gives CDR1 SGHAT, CDR2 FQDESV (reference sequence). This CDR3 has 15 residues. CDR3 sequence reads: CASSRRGTGANVLTF. CDR3 in DNA: TGTGCCAGCAGTAGGAGGGGAACTGGGGCCAACGTCCTGACTTTC. The full variable domain, rest sourced from reference TRBV11-1 and TRBJ2-6, is EAEVAQSPRYKITEKSQAVAFWCDPISGHATLYWYRQILGQGPELLVQFQDESVVDDSQLPKDRFSAERLKGVDSTLKIQPAELGDSAMYLCASSRRGTGANVLTFGAGSRLTVL.

The genes are TRBV5-1 and TRBJ1-1, with TRBD1 identical over 8 bases. From germline, CDR1 is SGHRS and CDR2 YFSETQ. The CDR3 is made up of 14 amino acids. J lost 1 base, V lost 4 bases, and 3 bases had no gene match. The CDR3 region is CASSADRENTEAFF. The CDR3, as DNA: TGCGCCAGCAGCGCGGACAGGGAGAACACTGAAGCTTTCTTT. Together with reference TRBV5-1 and TRBJ1-1, the CDR3 gives the full variable domain: KAGVTQTPRYLIKTRGQQVTLSCSPISGHRSVSWYQQTPGQGLQFLFEYFSETQRNKGNFPGRFSGRQFSNSRSEMNVSTLELGDSALYLCASSADRENTEAFFGQGTRLTVV.

The rearrangement joins TRBV25-1 to TRBJ1-5; D gene uncertain. Germline V lookup: CDR1 MGHDK, CDR2 SYGVNS. The length of the CDR3 is 11 residues. Trimming cost V 2 bases and J 7 bases, with 3 bases left between them. CDR3 region: CASSEGQPQHF. The CDR3, as DNA: TGTGCCAGCAGTGAAGGGCAGCCCCAGCATTTT.

The chain has TRBV18 and TRBJ1-2; no definite D call. This CDR3 comprises 15 residues. The V end lost 3 bases, the J end lost 6 bases, and 17 bases lay between the germline ends. Germline CDR1 and CDR2: KGHSH and LQKENI. The CDR3 reads CASSPVGAVMDGYTF. CDR3 DNA: TGTGCCAGCTCACCGGTCGGCGCGGTGATGGATGGCTACACCTTC.

The CDR3 here is CASSPGVVSRGYGYTF. The CDR3 DNA sequence: TGCGCCAGCAGCCCCGGGGTAGTTTCGCGAGGCTATGGCTACACCTTC. This chain connects TRBV5-1 to TRBJ1-2; no clear D gene. V lost 4 bases, J lost 4 bases, and 20 bases lay in between. Germline V CDR1 and CDR2: SGHRS, YFSETQ. The CDR3 length is 16 residues.

The chain links TRBV7-2 to TRBJ1-1, with 7 bases identical to TRBD1. CDR1 is SGHTA, CDR2 FQGNSA, per germline. The CDR3 covers 16 residues. J lost 0 bases, V lost 1 base, and 5 bases had no gene match. This chain's CDR3 is CASSLVAGGMNTEAFF. The CDR3, as DNA: TGTGCCAGCAGCTTAGTGGCAGGGGGAATGAACACTGAAGCTTTCTTT.

This chain uses TRBV7-6 with TRBJ2-7, with D possibly matching TRBD2 (6 bases). The CDR3 is made up of 15 amino acids. Per germline, CDR1 SGHVS and CDR2 FNYEAQ. Trimming shortened V by 4 bases and J by 4 bases, and 17 bases separated the two germline ends. This chain's CDR3 is CASSSHGDSTYEQYF. CDR3 bases: TGTGCCAGCAGCTCCCACGGGGACTCGACGTACGAGCAGTACTTC.

DNA for the CDR3: TGTGCCAGCTCACCACCCGGGGCCCGGGGCACAGATACGCAGTATTTT. Its translation is CASSPPGARGTDTQYF. This rearrangement joins TRBV18 to TRBJ2-3; D is tentatively TRBD1 or TRBD2 (5 bases each). CDR1 KGHSH and CDR2 LQKENI come from the germline V gene. The CDR3 is 16 residues long. V was cut by 0 bases and J by 1 base, with 11 bases left in between.

V is TRBV13 and J is TRBJ2-5, with TRBD1 identical over 10 bases. This CDR3 contains 15 residues. Germline lookup yields CDR1 PRHDT and CDR2 FYEKMQ (reference sequence). The V and J ends lost 1 base and 2 bases, in that order; junction bases with no gene match: 1. CDR3: CASSLVGQGQETQYF. The CDR3 DNA is TGTGCCAGCAGCTTAGTGGGACAGGGGCAAGAGACCCAGTACTTC.

The genes are TRBV4-2 and TRBJ1-1; tentatively, D is TRBD1 (5 bases). Looked up from germline, CDR1 is LGHNA and CDR2 is YNFKEQ. Trimming cost V 3 bases and J 1 base, with 15 bases left between them. CDR3 length: 16 residues. DNA for the CDR3: TGTGCCAGCAGCCAGGCCCAGGGCGCGGGGAACACTGAAGCTTTCTTT. It encodes CASSQAQGAGNTEAFF.

The chain recombines TRBV27 with TRBJ1-1, with D hard to call. Germline assignment: CDR1 MNHEY and CDR2 SMNVEV (reference sequence). CDR3 size: 15 residues. Trimming pared 1 base from V and 5 bases from J, leaving 14 bases between. Here the CDR3 reads CASSLWSFMGTEAFF. CDR3 sequence (DNA): TGTGCCAGCAGTTTATGGTCCTTTATGGGGACTGAAGCTTTCTTT.

This sequence joins TRBV9 and TRBJ2-5; possible D gene TRBD2, 6 bases. The CDR3 is 15 residues long. In germline, CDR1 is SGDLS, CDR2 YYNGEE. V dropped 2 bases and J dropped 1 base, with 12 bases sitting between them. The CDR3 DNA reads as TGTGCCAGCAGCGTCGCCGGGACTCCCCAAGAGACCCAGTACTTC. Translation: CASSVAGTPQETQYF.

The chain carries TRBV29-1 and TRBJ2-7, with 8 bases that match TRBD2. CDR1 and CDR2 from the germline V gene are SQVTM and ANQGSEA. J was trimmed by 3 bases and V by 6 bases; bases with no gene match: 16. This CDR3 has 16 amino acids. The CDR3 spells CSVGPIRAGLVYEQYF. DNA for the CDR3: TGCAGCGTGGGACCGATCAGGGCGGGACTAGTCTACGAGCAGTACTTC.

The J gene is TRBJ1-1, the V gene TRBV14; D may be TRBD1 (6 bases). CDR1 and CDR2 (germline): SGHDN, FVKESK. Trimming removed 8 bases at V and 1 base at J, with 14 bases between. This CDR3 comprises 14 residues. The CDR3 nucleotides are TGTGCCAGCGCGCGGGGGGCGCAGAACACTGAAGCTTTCTTT. This translates into CASARGAQNTEAFF.

The rearrangement joins TRBV5-4 to TRBJ2-3; a weak D match, TRBD1 (6 bases). CDR3 length: 14 residues. CDR1 is SGHNT, CDR2 YYREEE, per germline (reference sequence). Trimming cost V 3 bases and J 6 bases, with 14 bases left between them. The CDR3 is CASSWDNSRDTQYF. CDR3 nucleotide sequence: TGTGCCAGCAGCTGGGACAATTCCCGGGATACGCAGTATTTT.

This chain uses TRBV7-3 with TRBJ2-5; D could derive from TRBD1 or TRBD2 (5 bases each). CDR1 and CDR2 (germline): SGHTA, FQGTGA. The CDR3 consists of 14 residues. Trimming left V 5 bases short and J 1 base short, with 11 bases between. CDR3: CASSANGAQETQYF. The CDR3 bases are TGTGCCAGCAGCGCAAACGGGGCCCAAGAGACCCAGTACTTC. The complete variable domain, with remaining parts taken from reference TRBV7-3 and TRBJ2-5, reads GAGVSQTPSNKVTEKGKYVELRCDPISGHTALYWYRQSLGQGPEFLIYFQGTGAADDSGLPNDRFFAVRPEGSVSTLKIQRTERGDSAVYLCASSANGAQETQYFGPGTRLLVL.

Regarding this clone: In the same sample, other DNA sequences code for this CDR3. The chain uses TRBV7-3 and TRBJ2-5, with D perhaps assigned TRBD1 or TRBD2 (5 bases each). Germline V gives CDR1 SGHTA, CDR2 FQGTGA. The CDR3 is 14 residues long. V gave up 5 bases and J gave up 5 bases, with 15 bases separating them. CDR3 protein: CASSTGTVQETQYF. As DNA, the CDR3 is TGTGCCAGCAGCACCGGGACGGTACAGGAGACCCAGTACTTC.

In this sample, this clone turned up a few times. The chain has TRBV4-2 and TRBJ1-5; 9 bases are a match to TRBD1. Germline V CDR1 and CDR2: LGHNA, YNFKEQ. The CDR3 consists of 16 residues. V lost 0 bases to trimming and J lost 3 bases; unmatched junction nucleotides: 3. The CDR3 is CASSQDWTGDNQPQHF. CDR3 DNA: TGTGCCAGCAGCCAAGATTGGACAGGGGACAATCAGCCCCAGCATTTT.

The J gene is TRBJ1-3, the V gene TRBV9; D is undetermined. Germline CDR1 is SGDLS and CDR2 is YYNGEE. This CDR3 comprises 15 residues. Trimming removed 4 bases at V and 2 bases at J, with 13 bases between. CDR3 region: CASSPWGTPGNTIYF. The CDR3 bases are TGTGCCAGCAGCCCCTGGGGAACCCCTGGAAACACCATATATTTT.

This clone was detected only a few times. The chain couples TRBV6-6 to TRBJ1-1; no reliable D call. CDR1 and CDR2 from the germline V gene are MNHNY and SVGAGI (reference sequence). The germline V and J ends were trimmed by 0 bases and 10 bases, with 9 bases remaining between them. This CDR3 comprises 12 residues. The CDR3 nucleotides read TGTGCCAGCAGTTACTCGAATCAGGCAGCTTTCTTT. Translating gives CASSYSNQAAFF.

The rearrangement joins TRBV5-1 to TRBJ2-7, with 7 bases matching TRBD2. The CDR3 consists of 14 residues. Germline V gene sequence: CDR1 SGHRS, CDR2 YFSETQ. The trim removed 2 bases at V and 3 bases at J, leaving 5 bases unmatched. CDR3 DNA sequence: TGCGCCAGCAGCTTCGGGGGGAGGGTCTACGAGCAGTACTTC. It codes for CASSFGGRVYEQYF.

The chain couples TRBV7-9 to TRBJ2-3, with 8 bases lining up with TRBD2. The CDR3 spans 14 residues. V was clipped by 0 bases and J by 4 bases; unmatched bases: 0. The germline V gene encodes CDR1 SEHNR and CDR2 FQNEAQ (reference sequence). The CDR3 coding sequence is TGTGCCAGCAGCTTAGCAGCGGGAGCAGATACGCAGTATTTT. The encoded protein is CASSLAAGADTQYF.

In its sample, this clone was seen a few times. The CDR3 region is CASSYSPGDYGYTF. CDR3 bases: TGTGCCAGCAGTTACTCGCCAGGGGACTATGGCTACACCTTC. The J gene is TRBJ1-2, the V gene TRBV6-5; possible D gene TRBD1, 6 bases. Germline V gene data show CDR1 as MNHEY and CDR2 as SVGAGI. This CDR3 spans 14 amino acids. Deletions cut 0 bases from V and 3 bases from J, with 8 bases between.

J is TRBJ2-7 and V is TRBV5-8, with D possibly matching TRBD1 (6 bases). Germline-derived CDR1 and CDR2 are SGHTS and YDEGEE. The V end lost 5 bases, the J end lost 0 bases, and 9 bases lay between the germline ends. This CDR3 region has 13 residues. The CDR3 DNA follows: TGTGCCAGCAGGGGGGCTAACTCCTACGAGCAGTACTTC. Amino acid sequence: CASRGANSYEQYF.

V usage is TRBV7-2 and J usage is TRBJ2-1; 9 bases match TRBD2. The length of the CDR3 is 16 residues. Germline CDR1 SGHTA, CDR2 FQGNSA. V lost 5 bases and J lost 8; bases outside the gene matches: 13. The chain's CDR3 is CASSNGRREGVDEQFF. The CDR3 DNA reads as TGTGCCAGCAGCAACGGGCGGCGGGAGGGCGTTGATGAGCAGTTCTTC.